This is a list of T cell receptor beta chains from one sample in a study of T cell clonotyping in hematopoietic cell transplantation. Generated by immunoSEQ multiplex PCR, the TCRdb table keeps only in-frame clones and is missing some. In the table there are 25,000 to 35,000 clones, 85% to 95% of which are singletons. The sequencing here drew on peripheral blood mononuclear cells, taken before stem cell transplant. The receptor set was obtained from a man aged 50 or older with acute myeloid leukemia. Some clones in this sample may be carry-over from other donors' samples. The CDR3 runs from the conserved cysteine through the conserved F or W.

>TRBV9|TRBJ1-2
CASSDPQIGPISNYGYTF
>TRBV7-6|TRBJ2-3
CASSSLLPGALDTQYF
>TRBV30|TRBJ1-1
CAWSARGWVTEAFF
>TRBV28|TRBJ1-1
CASSWTGGTEAFF
>TRBV28|TRBJ2-1
CASSLVVGQGNEQFF
>TRBV7-2|TRBJ1-2
CASSLVYGYTF
>TRBV5-4|TRBJ1-1
CASSFTQRDEAFF
>TRBV9|TRBJ2-1
CASSATSGAEGEQFF
>TRBV5-4|TRBJ2-5
CASSLVQGETQYF
>TRBV29-1|TRBJ2-1
CSVGLRTTNEQFF
>TRBV19|TRBJ1-2
CASSTWTGGYTF
>TRBV25-1|TRBJ1-1
CASSTSGGNTEAFF
>TRBV6-5|TRBJ2-1
CASSPDRGSINEQFF
>TRBV28|TRBJ2-1
CASSLQGTRASMVF
>TRBV27|TRBJ2-7
CASSLATSYEQYF
>TRBV6-5|TRBJ1-5
CASSPDRGHNQPQHF
>TRBV30|TRBJ1-2
CAWRESFNYGYTF
>TRBV30|TRBJ1-5
CAWSGQGGRQPQHF
>TRBV14|TRBJ2-7
CASSQLGPVNYEQYF
>TRBV4-2|TRBJ1-2
CASSQRDLAMNGYTF
>TRBV28|TRBJ2-5
CASSLSGRPVRETQYF
>TRBV6-6|TRBJ1-2
CASSYSRGSEGYTF
>TRBV6-4|TRBJ2-7
CASKRDSGAYEQYF
>TRBV6-1|TRBJ2-5
CASSVIGTEGETQYF
>TRBV10-3|TRBJ1-1
CAISGRGIGMNTEAFF
>TRBV25-1|TRBJ2-6
CAGSAPGANVLTF
>TRBV6-5|TRBJ2-2
CASSYSPGGPGELFF
>TRBV4-1|TRBJ1-3
CASSQEGTGVGNTIYF
>TRBV5-8|TRBJ1-5
CASSPGGRDQPQHF
>TRBV6-1|TRBJ2-7
CASSTPQDRDYEQYF
>TRBV5-8|TRBJ1-5
CASRTPGGYQPQHF
>TRBV5-4|TRBJ1-3
CASSVDAISGNTIYF
>TRBV7-9|TRBJ1-2
CASSFGSTGINYGYTF
>TRBV7-2|TRBJ2-5
CASSSGAFLVETQYF
>TRBV18|TRBJ2-5
CASSPGLAGGETQYF
>TRBV7-6|TRBJ2-2
CASSLAPSGTYTGELFF
>TRBV2|TRBJ2-1
CASRLAEGAHEQFF
>TRBV7-3|TRBJ2-3
CASSLTGPGGLKDTQYF
>TRBV5-4|TRBJ2-3
CASSGLAGDIYDTQYF
>TRBV5-1|TRBJ2-2
CASSDRVTSGKGGELFF
>TRBV2|TRBJ2-7
CASSAKAGEGYEQYF
>TRBV19|TRBJ1-5
CASSSQHGNQPQHF
>TRBV19|TRBJ2-6
CASSPRGGNSGANVLTF
>TRBV7-2|TRBJ1-1
CASWPWAAGGTEAFF
>TRBV7-9|TRBJ2-5
CASSLSGGAGETQYF
>TRBV7-3|TRBJ2-7
CASSSPGLYSYEQYF
>TRBV13|TRBJ1-1
CATREAGANTEAFF
>TRBV15|TRBJ1-5
CATSRLQGAQGPQHF
>TRBV28|TRBJ1-2
CATSPGDRYGYTF
>TRBV19|TRBJ2-3
CASSPGTTRTDTQYF
>TRBV2|TRBJ2-1
CASSAARTHEQFF
>TRBV19|TRBJ2-7
CASSSRDRGYEQYF
>TRBV7-2|TRBJ2-1
CASSFSGGANNEQFF
>TRBV5-6|TRBJ2-7
CASSQRRYYEQYF
>TRBV19|TRBJ2-3
CASSGGRTDTQYF
>TRBV19|TRBJ1-3
CASSTSGTVYSGNTIYF
>TRBV7-2|TRBJ1-3
CASSLGSGQSSGNTIYF
>TRBV7-9|TRBJ2-7
CASSRREEYEQYF
>TRBV27|TRBJ1-6
CASSLGQGGDNSPLHF